This section outlines one T cell receptor beta chain sequence together with its context. Its binding antigen is unknown. Per-base qualities were not stored, and no clone one base away is much larger. The CDR3 contains 15 residues, cysteine and phenylalanine counted. The CDR3 DNA has 45 bases and is translated from base 1. CDR1 and CDR2, per the germline V gene, are MNHEY and SVGEGT. The germline V and J ends show losses of 0 bases and 7 bases respectively, and no gene match explains 7 bases of the junction. Participants in the prospective study were aged roughly 18 to 100 years, lived in under 30 United States geographic areas, and enrolled through a virtual design. Cohort assignment in the prospective study relied on participant-reported clinical history from a screening survey and a study questionnaire. A participant counted as exposed if, within 2 weeks of entering the study, that participant had been in contact with someone who had a PCR-confirmed or clinician-diagnosed COVID-19 case. In the prospective study, mobile phlebotomists collected whole blood, serum and a nasopharyngeal or oropharyngeal swab from each participant. Participants in the prospective study had the option to provide additional blood draws and questionnaires over a roughly two-month period. Prospective study blood samples were shipped either frozen or at room temperature before DNA extraction.

These data are taken from a study of blood T cell repertoires in COVID-19 (dated by TCRdb to the early 2020s). For context, the study as a whole: Collaborator samples came from the United States, Italy and Spain and covered acute and convalescent phases of COVID-19. The material from the prospective study consisted of cDNA or gDNA derived from T cells, B-cell-depleted T cells, or PBMCs. Deeply sampled blood TCRbeta repertoires from subjects exposed to, actively infected with, or recovered from COVID-19 were included in the dataset. A freely available public database, intended as a resource for researchers studying the immune response to SARS-CoV-2, is where the repertoires were released. Samples came from the ongoing ImmuneRACE study (first 160 participants) plus 1,254 subjects from 6 global collaborators. The sample metadata nearly always contained a de-identified subject ID, COVID-19 status, age in years and sex. HLA class I and class II types, where available, came from metadata supplied by the sample provider rather than from assay-based typing. Beyond this particular receptor, the publication reports: The quantity of clinical and demographic metadata differed by source and by participant and was supplied without curation.

The immunoSEQ Assay, a bias-controlled multiplex PCR, was used to amplify TCRbeta CDR3 regions from genomic DNA. The authors' pipeline ran thus. The number of nucleated cells in each sample was estimated by amplification of reference gene primers within the assay. To quantify the absolute abundance of each unique TCRbeta CDR3 rearrangement, sequence reads were collapsed and filtered. For each sample, productive Simpson clonality was calculated as the square root of Simpson's diversity index over productive rearrangements. Imported from immuneACCESS, the table was reduced by TCRdb to in-frame sequences with V and J called. These copies leave out some clones; in studies compared against another copy, an unresolved V gene accounts for under half, and the cause of the remainder is not known. D and trimming were read from the DNA, whereas the V and J calls and clone size are those reported in that table. A total of approximately 300,000 clones appear in this sample, around nine tenths of them only once. The ten largest make up roughly 3.6% of the sample.

The sample taken for sequencing was PBMCs or T cells enriched from blood (not recorded which). The chain joins TRBV6-2 or TRBV6-3 to TRBJ1-2, and TRBD1 aligns with 8 junction nucleotides. The source is a woman aged 25 to 39 who had been exposed to COVID-19. The DNA sequence reads TGTGCCAGCAGTTACTCCGCAGGGGGCTTTGGTGGCTACACCTTC. This translates into CASSYSAGGFGGYTF.